Detailed here is one T cell receptor beta chain. Antigen unknown. Germline V gives CDR1 GTSNPN, CDR2 SVGIG (reference sequence). CDR3 length equals 14 residues. Trimming took off 1 base at V and 4 bases at J, with 10 bases between the two ends. This record comes from a study of cytomegalovirus exposure and HLA in healthy donors. General study findings and limits: Usually a TCR sequence was rare, but some public TCRs were found in many donors. It was reported in a later analysis that an Asian-associated ancestry cluster showed fewer N-insertions than the 666-donor mean. Using the classifier, cytomegalovirus status was reportedly diagnosed with high specificity and sensitivity.

Researchers ran the PCR with 60 Vbeta and 13 Jbeta primers. Profiled with immunoSEQ multiplex PCR; TCRdb holds only in-frame clones, not every one. The sample lists over 150,000 clones, roughly 77% seen once, with over 2.5% in the top ten. The receptor comes from a woman in her thirties or forties in good health and CMV-seropositive. The material sequenced was PBMCs. The chain uses TRBV30 and TRBJ1-4; D remains unclear. CDR3 protein: CAWSGQVFNEKLFF. The CDR3 DNA reads as TGTGCCTGGAGTGGGCAGGTCTTTAATGAAAAACTGTTTTTT.